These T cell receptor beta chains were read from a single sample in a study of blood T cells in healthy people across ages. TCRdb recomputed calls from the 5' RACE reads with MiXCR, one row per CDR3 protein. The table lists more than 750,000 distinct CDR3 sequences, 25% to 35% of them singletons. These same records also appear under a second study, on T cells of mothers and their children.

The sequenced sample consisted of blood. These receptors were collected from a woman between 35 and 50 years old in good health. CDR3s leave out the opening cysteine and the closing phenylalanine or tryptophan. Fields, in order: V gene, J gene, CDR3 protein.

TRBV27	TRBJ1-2	ASSYDPPGGARNYGYT
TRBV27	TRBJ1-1	VSSARLRGLMMNTEAF
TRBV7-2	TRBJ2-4	ASRLGTNIQY
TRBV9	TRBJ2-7	ASSVDQGVTYEQY
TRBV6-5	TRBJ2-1	ASSPRIQQEQF
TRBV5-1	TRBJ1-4	ASSEARSGGRAELF
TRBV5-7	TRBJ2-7	ASSPTNTYEQY
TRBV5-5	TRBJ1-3	ASSQRGTGGNTIY
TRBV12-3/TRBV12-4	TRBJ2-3	ASSPVAGSTGTPY
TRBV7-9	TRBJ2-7	ASSLVASYEQY
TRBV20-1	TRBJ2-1	SARRPRYNEQF
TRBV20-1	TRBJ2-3	SARARERGSTDTQY
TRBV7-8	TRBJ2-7	ASSLAWGVYEQY
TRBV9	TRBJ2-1	ASSVERRGGSNEQF
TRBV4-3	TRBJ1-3	ASSQDLYVGNTIY
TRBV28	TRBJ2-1	ASRYLAGEQF
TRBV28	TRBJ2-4	ASSGLGTGGLNIQY